This TCR beta chain was sequenced during a study of cytomegalovirus exposure and HLA in healthy donors (dated by TCRdb to about 2017). About the full investigation: In an earlier analysis of approximately 640 of the donors, 276 Gb of sequence data and some 100 million unique TCR beta sequences from about 190 million T cells were reported. An earlier analysis of some 500 of the donors used high-throughput TCR beta sequencing to judge whether each TCR beta V gene segment behaved as functional or pseudogenic. An early release that covered around 590 HLA-typed donors contained approximately 290 gigabases of sequencing data and roughly 84 million unique TCR sequences. The study was designed to test whether signatures of past pathogen exposure could be identified by cataloging public T cell receptors. Several DR-DQ haplotypes were treated as single units for association and clustering because of strong linkage in the cohort. Every discovery cohort repertoire had been produced on one sequencing platform. A separate validation cohort of some 130 different subjects was used in addition to the roughly 700-subject first cohort. In a later analysis, previously published TCR beta repertoires from roughly 710 donors were re-analyzed and high-resolution HLA genotyping was added so that TCR occurrence patterns could be studied. High-throughput TCR immunosequencing, statistical association of individual TCRs with disease status, and machine learning were combined to predict cytomegalovirus infection status. The study used immunosequencing to profile the T cell repertoires of approximately 650 subjects and linked those repertoires to cytomegalovirus serostatus. The number of typed donors differed by locus: about 620-630 for A, B, C, DRB1 and DQB1; 522 for DQA1; fewer than 610 for DPA1; and 400 to 480 for DPB1. Donor age, sex, ethnicity and CMV serostatus were compiled alongside the repertoire data. The genetic ancestry cluster associated with self-reported Caucasian donors included 80% to 90% of the approximately 430 genotyped donors. In a later genetic analysis, genome-wide SNP genotypes for about three fifths of the roughly 670 donors were used, and that subset was treated as a discovery cohort. On average, 235,054 unique TCR beta nucleotide sequences were sequenced per donor among 398 genotyped donors of the cohort, with roughly 20% of those sequences being non-productive. HLA typing covered class I and class II loci at four-digit resolution. Rather than using new phenotypic data, the later analysis identified candidate immune exposures from TCR beta sequences and from how often those sequences occurred across donors.

Results and caveats for the whole study, not just this receptor: The sequencing pipeline was judged likely to have produced a cluster of highly shared sequence variants as a technical artifact. HLA typing was unavailable for some donors at each locus, so association tests used only the typed subset. Strong co-occurrence of HLA alleles, especially DR and DQ, made assigning TCR associations to individual alleles difficult. Several of the top co-occurrence clusters appeared to be linked to parvovirus B19, influenza, CMV and Epstein-Barr virus, according to a later analysis. Three of the identified cytomegalovirus-associated TCR beta chains were confirmed in vitro to be specific for cytomegalovirus antigens. According to a later analysis, TCR association rates differed among HLA loci, with DRB1 alleles showing the most associated TCRs and HLA-C alleles showing the fewest. The only immune exposure information available for the cohort was CMV serostatus. V-gene and J-gene trimming of TCR beta chains was associated with a missense DCLRE1C variant in a later genetic analysis, and the association was replicated in an independent cohort. Some IMGT-functional V segments, including TRBV6-2 and TRBV6-3, could not be told apart with the 87-base-pair reads, so those segments were excluded. In both the original and validation cohorts, the classifier was reported to diagnose cytomegalovirus status with high specificity and sensitivity. A later analysis found that most CMV-associated TCR beta chains appeared HLA-restricted, with HLA associations seemingly driven largely by CMV exposure. It was suggested by the authors that the approach could potentially be generalized to other disease states and immunological phenotypes. In a later genetic analysis, fewer N-insertions in productive TCRs were reported among donors in an Asian-associated ancestry cluster than the approximately 670-donor mean. About 17 rarely observed V segments, including chromosome 9 orphons, were excluded from the earlier analysis of several hundred of the donors because counts were too low. Sequencing depth was assumed to be roughly uniform across donors in the presence/absence analyses, though that assumption may not hold. At a false discovery rate of 0.05, a later analysis linked 16,951 TCR beta sequences to specific HLA alleles. Most TCR sequences were seen in very few donors, while some public TCRs were found in many individuals. A total of 150 to 200 TCR beta chains were listed by the study as associated with cytomegalovirus. In this cohort, only TCR beta chains were sequenced, and detectable features were limited by the absence of alpha or paired-chain data. A further reported finding was that TCR beta sequences accurately predicted the HLA-A and HLA-B alleles for most subjects in the first cohort. In an earlier analysis of roughly 500 of the donors, most TCR beta V segments appeared in productive rearrangements about 87% or about 30% of the time, broadly matching IMGT annotations. A later analysis found that HLA-associated TCR beta chains were more clonally expanded and had lower generation probabilities than equally common non-associated chains. Linkage disequilibrium might explain the correlated functional status among segregating V segments, but an unknown experimental factor could not be ruled out.

The cohort was made up of approximately 670 healthy bone marrow donors. Cohort members were all nominally healthy when sampled, although unrecorded immune exposures were likely present. The donor was CMV seropositive and was included in the group of 250 to 350 seropositive cohort members. Every donor gave a peripheral blood sample, and the peripheral blood mononuclear cells from that sample were used for TCR beta sequencing. Genomic DNA was extracted from the blood cell samples with the Qiagen DNeasy Blood Extraction Kit. Note on this clone: There is no known antigen for this receptor. The input lacks base qualities; no much larger clone sits a single base away.

The CDR1 and CDR2 encoded by the germline V gene (reference sequence) are MNHEY and SMNVEV. Cut back by 6 bases and 4 bases, the V and J ends lie 7 bases apart. The CDR3 starts with the cysteine, ends with the phenylalanine, and has 12 residues. Of all the DNA, just the CDR3 is kept, 36 bases in frame from base 1. Library creation used the immunoSEQ multiplex PCR assay. For the multiplex PCR, a mixture combining 60 forward primers for TCR Vbeta segments and 13 reverse primers for TCR Jbeta segments was used. The CDR3 region of rearranged TCR beta genes was amplified from genomic DNA by a multiplex PCR assay. The amplified TCR beta libraries were sequenced on the Illumina HiSeq System as 87-base-pair reads. From the authors' description of their analysis: Across the 600 to 700 repertoires, a later analysis counted around 80 million unique TCR beta chains, around 11 million of which were shared by at least two donors. Raw reads were error-corrected and collapsed into unique sequences by a nearest-neighbor algorithm in which closely related sequences were merged to remove PCR and sequencing errors. V, D and J gene segments were assigned by aligning CDR3 sequences to IMGT reference sequences. Each retained sequence needed at least a six-nucleotide match to both a V gene segment and a J gene segment. Rearrangements were called productive when the CDR3 lacked stop codons and stayed in frame with V and J; all others were non-productive. Following IMGT convention, CDR3 was defined as the stretch from the second conserved V-encoded cysteine up to the conserved J-encoded phenylalanine. Sequences without an unambiguous match to a single V gene segment were excluded from the earlier analysis of 450 to 750 of the donors. An earlier analysis of 587 of the donors called V segments functional above 56.7% productive rearrangements and segregating when the between-donor standard deviation exceeded 5%. A statistical classification framework was developed to diagnose cytomegalovirus status using the catalog of TCR beta chain sequences. A later analysis assigned V and J genes by comparing TCR nucleotide sequences with IMGT/GENE-DB human TR gene sequences. In a later analysis, CDR3 sequences and most-parsimonious VDJ recombination scenarios were assigned using the TCRdist pipeline. A later analysis defined each TCR beta chain by its CDR3 amino acid sequence plus V-gene family, and excluded reads lacking a unique V-gene family. As a way to deal with suspected cross-contamination and a sequencing artifact, a later analysis dropped roughly 620 nucleotide sequences that were highly shared and had low generation probability. In a later analysis, a clonal expansion index was calculated for each public chain from normalized within-repertoire ranks of inferred template counts. In a later analysis, generation probabilities were computed with a VDJ recombination model fitted to out-of-frame rearrangements, and the resulting probabilities were checked against IGoR. A later analysis scored TCR-TCR, TCR-HLA and TCR-CMV co-occurrence with hypergeometric tests, applying a repertoire-size bias correction to TCR pairs. To estimate false discovery rates, a later analysis permuted the HLA or CMV assignments 20 times. In a later analysis, co-occurring TCRs were grouped using DBSCAN, with TCRdist sequence similarity added in when clustering inside HLA-allele-positive subsets. Repertoires with fewer than 30,000 or more than 120,000 public chains, plus five repertoires with anomalous nucleotide sharing, were excluded from co-occurrence clustering. This is the immuneACCESS table as TCRdb keeps it, with only in-frame sequences that have V and J called. A part of the clones is gone; compared with another copy, unresolved V genes explain less than half, and the rest is unexplained. From that table come the V and J calls and clone size; the DNA was used to work out D and trimming. The sample table holds 60,000 to 75,000 clones, of which roughly nine tenths were seen once. The ten largest clones take up about 12% of the sample.

The clonotype comes from a woman under 40 in good health and CMV-seropositive. Sample: PBMCs. The sequence links TRBV27 to TRBJ1-3; the D segment cannot be called with confidence. CDR3 region: CASRSNGNTIYF. The DNA is as follows: TGTGCCAGCAGAAGCAACGGAAACACCATATATTTT.